The T cell receptor (beta chain) described here comes from a study of PD-1 blockade in classical Hodgkin lymphoma. This clone was counted once. CDR3 length: 16 residues. Germline V gene lookup returns CDR1 MGHRA and CDR2 YSYEKL. Trimming cost V 1 base and J 8 bases, with 20 bases left between them. The assay was immunoSEQ multiplex PCR, and TCRdb's table has in-frame clones only and misses some. The data hold approximately 61,000 clones, with about 90% observed a single time. Time point here: cycle 4 day 1 (C4D1), after more than five weeks of nivolumab. Every one of the patients relapsed after autologous stem cell transplantation (brentuximab vedotin exposure was variable).

The sample here was peripheral blood mononuclear cells (PBMCs), taken before the fourth cycle of nivolumab. The origin of this receptor is a human donor with classical Hodgkin lymphoma. V usage is TRBV4-1 and J usage is TRBJ1-1, with a weak D call TRBD1 (5 bases). The CDR3 coding sequence is TGCGCCAGCAGCCAAGGAAAATCCCTCGGGGGGAGAGAAGCTTTCTTT. Translated: CASSQGKSLGGREAFF.